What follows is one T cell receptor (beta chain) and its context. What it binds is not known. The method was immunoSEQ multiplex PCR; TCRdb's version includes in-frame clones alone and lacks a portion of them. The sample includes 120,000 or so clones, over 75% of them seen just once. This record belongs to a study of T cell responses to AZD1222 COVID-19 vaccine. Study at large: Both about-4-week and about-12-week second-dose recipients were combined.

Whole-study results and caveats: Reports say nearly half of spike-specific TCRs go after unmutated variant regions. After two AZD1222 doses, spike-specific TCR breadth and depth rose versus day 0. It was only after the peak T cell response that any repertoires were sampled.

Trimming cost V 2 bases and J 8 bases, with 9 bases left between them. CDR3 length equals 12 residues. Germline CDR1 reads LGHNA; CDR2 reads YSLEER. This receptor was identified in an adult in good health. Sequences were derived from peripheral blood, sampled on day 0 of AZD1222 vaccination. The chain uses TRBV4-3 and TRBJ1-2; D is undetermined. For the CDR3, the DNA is TGCGCCAGCAGCCAAACTGGATTCGGCTACACCTTC. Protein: CASSQTGFGYTF.